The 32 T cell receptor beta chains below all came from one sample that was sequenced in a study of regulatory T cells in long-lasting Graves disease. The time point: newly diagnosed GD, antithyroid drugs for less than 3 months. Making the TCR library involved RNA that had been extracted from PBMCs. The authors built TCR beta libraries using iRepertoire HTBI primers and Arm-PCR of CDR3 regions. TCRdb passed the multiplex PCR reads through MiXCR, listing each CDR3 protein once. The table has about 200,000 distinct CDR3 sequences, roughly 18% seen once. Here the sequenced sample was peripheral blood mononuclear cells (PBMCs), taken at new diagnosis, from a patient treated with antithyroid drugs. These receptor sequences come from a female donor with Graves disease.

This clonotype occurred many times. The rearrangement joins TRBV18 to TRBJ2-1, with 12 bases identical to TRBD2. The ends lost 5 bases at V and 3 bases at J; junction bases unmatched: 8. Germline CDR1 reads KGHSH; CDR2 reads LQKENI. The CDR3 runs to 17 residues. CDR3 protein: CASSGATSGSLYNEQFF. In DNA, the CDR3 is TGTGCCAGCTCAGGGGCGACTAGCGGGAGTCTCTACAATGAGCAGTTCTTC.

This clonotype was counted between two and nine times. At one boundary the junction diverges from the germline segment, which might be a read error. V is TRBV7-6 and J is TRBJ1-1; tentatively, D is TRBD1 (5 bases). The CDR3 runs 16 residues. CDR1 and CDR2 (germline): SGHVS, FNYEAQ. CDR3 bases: TGTGCCGGCAGCTTAATGGGCAGGGCCGTAGGCTCTGAAGCTTTCTTT. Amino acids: CAGSLMGRAVGSEAFF.

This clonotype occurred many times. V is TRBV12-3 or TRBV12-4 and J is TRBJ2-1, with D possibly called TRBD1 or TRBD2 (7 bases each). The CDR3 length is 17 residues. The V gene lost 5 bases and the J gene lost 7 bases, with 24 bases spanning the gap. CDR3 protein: CASSPRAGGRAFNEQFF. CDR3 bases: TGTGCCAGCAGTCCCAGGGCAGGGGGGAGGGCCTTTAATGAGCAGTTCTTC.

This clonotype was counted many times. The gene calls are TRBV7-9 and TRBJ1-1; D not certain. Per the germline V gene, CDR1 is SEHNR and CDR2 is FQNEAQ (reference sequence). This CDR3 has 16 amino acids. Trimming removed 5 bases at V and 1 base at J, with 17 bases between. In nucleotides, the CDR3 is TGTGCCAGCAGCCAACACGCCCGCCGGTCGAACACTGAAGCTTTCTTT. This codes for CASSQHARRSNTEAFF.

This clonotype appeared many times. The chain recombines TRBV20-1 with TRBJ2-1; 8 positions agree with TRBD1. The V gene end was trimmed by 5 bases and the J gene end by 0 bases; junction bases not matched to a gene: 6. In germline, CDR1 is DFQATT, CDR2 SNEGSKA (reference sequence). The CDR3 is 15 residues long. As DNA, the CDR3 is TGCAGTGCTCGACCTGACAGGGGCTCCTACAATGAGCAGTTCTTC. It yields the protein CSARPDRGSYNEQFF.

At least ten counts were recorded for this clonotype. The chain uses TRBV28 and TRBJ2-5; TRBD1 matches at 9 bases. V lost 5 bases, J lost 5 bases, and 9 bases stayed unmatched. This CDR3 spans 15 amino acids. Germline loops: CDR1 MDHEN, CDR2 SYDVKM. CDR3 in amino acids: CASSPGGQGWETQYF. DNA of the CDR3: TGTGCCAGCAGTCCCGGGGGACAGGGCTGGGAGACCCAGTACTTC.

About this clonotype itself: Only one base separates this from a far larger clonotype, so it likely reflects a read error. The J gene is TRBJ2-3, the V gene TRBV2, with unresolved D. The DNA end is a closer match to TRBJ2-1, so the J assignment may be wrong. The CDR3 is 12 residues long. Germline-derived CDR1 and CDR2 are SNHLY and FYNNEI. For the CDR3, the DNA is TGTGCCAGCAGTACCGTTAGCAATGAGCAGTTCTTC. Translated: CASSTVSNEQFF.

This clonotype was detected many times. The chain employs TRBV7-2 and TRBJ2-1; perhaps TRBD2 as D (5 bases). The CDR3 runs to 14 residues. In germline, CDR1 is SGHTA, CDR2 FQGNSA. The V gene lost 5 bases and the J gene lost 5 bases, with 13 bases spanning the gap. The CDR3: CASSIEGVNNEQFF. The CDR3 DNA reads TGTGCCAGCAGCATAGAGGGAGTGAACAATGAGCAGTTCTTC.

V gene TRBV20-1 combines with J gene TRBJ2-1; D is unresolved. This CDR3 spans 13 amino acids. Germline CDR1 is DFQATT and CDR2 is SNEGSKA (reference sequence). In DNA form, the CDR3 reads TGCAGCTTAGGTGGGGTCATGGGGAATGAGCAGTTCTTC. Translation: CSLGGVMGNEQFF.

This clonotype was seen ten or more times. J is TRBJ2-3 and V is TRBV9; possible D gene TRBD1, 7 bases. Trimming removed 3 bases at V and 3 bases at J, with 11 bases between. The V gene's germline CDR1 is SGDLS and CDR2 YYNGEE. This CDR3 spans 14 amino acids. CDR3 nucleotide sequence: TGTGCCAGCAGCGCGACAGGGAGGACAGATACGCAGTATTTT. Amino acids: CASSATGRTDTQYF.

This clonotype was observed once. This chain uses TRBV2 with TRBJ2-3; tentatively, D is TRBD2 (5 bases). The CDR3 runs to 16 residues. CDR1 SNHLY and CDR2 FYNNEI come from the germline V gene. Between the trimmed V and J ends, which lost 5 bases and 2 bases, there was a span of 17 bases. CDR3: CASSHGMEENTDTQYF. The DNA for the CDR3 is TGTGCCAGCAGTCATGGGATGGAGGAAAACACAGATACGCAGTATTTT. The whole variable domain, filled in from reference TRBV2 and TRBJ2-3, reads EPEVTQTPSHQVTQMGQEVILRCVPISNHLYFYWYRQILGQKVEFLVSFYNNEISEKSEIFDDQFSVERPDGSNFTLKIRSTKLEDSAMYFCASSHGMEENTDTQYFGPGTRLTVL.

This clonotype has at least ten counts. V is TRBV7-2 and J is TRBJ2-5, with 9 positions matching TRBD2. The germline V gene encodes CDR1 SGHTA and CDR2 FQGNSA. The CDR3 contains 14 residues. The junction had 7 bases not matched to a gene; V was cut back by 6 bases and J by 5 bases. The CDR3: CASRPSGAGETQYF. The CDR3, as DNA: TGTGCCAGCAGACCTAGCGGGGCCGGGGAGACCCAGTACTTC.

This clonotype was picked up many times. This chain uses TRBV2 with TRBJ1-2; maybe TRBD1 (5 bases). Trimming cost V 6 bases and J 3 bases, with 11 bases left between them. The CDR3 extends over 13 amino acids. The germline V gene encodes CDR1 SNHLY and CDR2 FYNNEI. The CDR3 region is CASRDLTDYGYTF. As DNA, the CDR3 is TGTGCCAGCAGGGACCTGACAGACTATGGCTACACCTTC.

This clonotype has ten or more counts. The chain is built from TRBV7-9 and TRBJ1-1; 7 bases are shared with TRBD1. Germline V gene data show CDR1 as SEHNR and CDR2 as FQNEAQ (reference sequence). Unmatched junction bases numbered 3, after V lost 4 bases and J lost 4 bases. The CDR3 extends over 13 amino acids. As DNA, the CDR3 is TGTGCCAGCAGCTCCACAGGGGTCACTGAAGCTTTCTTT. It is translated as CASSSTGVTEAFF.

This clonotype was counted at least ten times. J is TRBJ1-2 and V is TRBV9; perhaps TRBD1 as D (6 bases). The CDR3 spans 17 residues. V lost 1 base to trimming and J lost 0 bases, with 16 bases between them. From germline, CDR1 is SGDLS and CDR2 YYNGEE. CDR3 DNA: TGTGCCAGCAGCGTACCGGGACAAGGAAATGCTAACTATGGCTACACCTTC. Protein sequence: CASSVPGQGNANYGYTF.

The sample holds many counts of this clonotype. CDR3 loop: CASSLVIAYEQYF. For the CDR3, the DNA is TGTGCCAGCAGCTTAGTGATCGCCTACGAGCAGTACTTC. The chain uses TRBV7-2 and TRBJ2-7, with no clear D. Trimming took 1 base from V and 2 from J, leaving 6 bases between them. This CDR3 contains 13 residues. Germline lookup yields CDR1 SGHTA and CDR2 FQGNSA.

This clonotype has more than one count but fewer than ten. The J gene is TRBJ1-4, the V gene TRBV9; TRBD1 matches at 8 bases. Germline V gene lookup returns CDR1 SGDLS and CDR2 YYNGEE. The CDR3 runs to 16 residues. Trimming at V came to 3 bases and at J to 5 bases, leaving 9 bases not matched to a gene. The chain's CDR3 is CASSALPGTGNEKLFF. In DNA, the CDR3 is TGTGCCAGCAGCGCCCTTCCCGGGACAGGAAATGAAAAACTGTTTTTT.

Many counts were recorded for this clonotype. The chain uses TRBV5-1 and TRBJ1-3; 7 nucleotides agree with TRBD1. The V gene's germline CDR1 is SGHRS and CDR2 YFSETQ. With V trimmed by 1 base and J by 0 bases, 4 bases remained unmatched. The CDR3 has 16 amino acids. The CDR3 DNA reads TGCGCCAGCAGCTTGACCGGGACAGCCTCTGGAAACACCATATATTTT. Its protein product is CASSLTGTASGNTIYF.

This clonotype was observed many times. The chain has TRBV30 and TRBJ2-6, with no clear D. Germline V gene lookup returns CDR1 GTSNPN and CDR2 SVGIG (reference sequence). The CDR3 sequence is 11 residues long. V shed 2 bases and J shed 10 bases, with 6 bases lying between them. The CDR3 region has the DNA TGTGCCTGGAGTCTAAGTAACGTCCTGACTTTC. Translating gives CAWSLSNVLTF.

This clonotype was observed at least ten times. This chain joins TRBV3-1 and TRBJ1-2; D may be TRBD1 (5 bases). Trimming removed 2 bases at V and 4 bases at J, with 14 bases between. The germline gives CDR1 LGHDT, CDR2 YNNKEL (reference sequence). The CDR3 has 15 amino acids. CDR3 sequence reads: CASSQMGLGRYGYTF. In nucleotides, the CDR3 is TGTGCCAGCAGCCAAATGGGTTTGGGGCGCTATGGCTACACCTTC.

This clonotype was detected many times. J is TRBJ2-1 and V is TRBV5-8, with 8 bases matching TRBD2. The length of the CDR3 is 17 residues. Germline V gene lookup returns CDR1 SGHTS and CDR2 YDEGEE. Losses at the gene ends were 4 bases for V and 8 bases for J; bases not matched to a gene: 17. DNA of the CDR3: TGTGCCAGCAGCCCCTACCTTAGCGGGACCGAGCTTGATGAGCAGTTCTTC. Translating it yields CASSPYLSGTELDEQFF.

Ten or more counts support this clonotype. In DNA form, the CDR3 reads TGTGCCAGCAGCCAAGCGGGTTCTCGGAATGAGCAGTTCTTC. Its protein product is CASSQAGSRNEQFF. V gene TRBV6-1 combines with J gene TRBJ2-1, with a possible D match to TRBD2 (6 bases). The CDR3 runs 14 residues. Trimming left V 6 bases short and J 7 bases short, with 16 bases between. The germline gives CDR1 MNHNS, CDR2 SASEGT.

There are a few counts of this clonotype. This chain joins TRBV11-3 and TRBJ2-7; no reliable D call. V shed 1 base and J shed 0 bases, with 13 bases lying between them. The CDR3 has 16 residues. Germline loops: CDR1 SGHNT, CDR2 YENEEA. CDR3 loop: CASSLGVGRSSYEQYF. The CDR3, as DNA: TGTGCCAGCAGCTTAGGCGTAGGCCGGAGCTCCTACGAGCAGTACTTC. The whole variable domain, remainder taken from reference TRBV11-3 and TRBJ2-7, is EAGVVQSPRYKIIEKKQPVAFWCNPISGHNTLYWYLQNLGQGPELLIRYENEEAVDDSQLPKDRFSAERLKGVDSTLKIQPAELGDSAVYLCASSLGVGRSSYEQYFGPGTRLTVT.

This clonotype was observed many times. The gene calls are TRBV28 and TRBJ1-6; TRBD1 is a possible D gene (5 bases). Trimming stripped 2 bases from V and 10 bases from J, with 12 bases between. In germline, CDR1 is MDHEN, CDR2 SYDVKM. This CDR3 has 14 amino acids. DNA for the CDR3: TGTGCCAGCAGTTTAAAGGGGTTTTGGTCACCCCTCCACTTT. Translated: CASSLKGFWSPLHF. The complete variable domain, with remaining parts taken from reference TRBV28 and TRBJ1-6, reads DVKVTQSSRYLVKRTGEKVFLECVQDMDHENMFWYRQDPGLGLRLIYFSYDVKMKEKGDIPEGYSVSREKKERFSLILESASTNQTSMYLCASSLKGFWSPLHFGNGTRLTVT.

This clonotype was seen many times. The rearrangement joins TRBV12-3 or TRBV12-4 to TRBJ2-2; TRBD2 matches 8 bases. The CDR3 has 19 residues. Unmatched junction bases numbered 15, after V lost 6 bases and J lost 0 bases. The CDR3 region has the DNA TGTGCCAGCAGGCCCGGGGGGGGTCTACAGAACTCGAACACCGGGGAGCTGTTTTTT. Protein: CASRPGGGLQNSNTGELFF.

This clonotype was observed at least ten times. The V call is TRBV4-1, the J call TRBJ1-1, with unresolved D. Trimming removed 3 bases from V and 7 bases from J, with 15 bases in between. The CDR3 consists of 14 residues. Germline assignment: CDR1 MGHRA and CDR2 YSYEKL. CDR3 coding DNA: TGCGCCAGCAGCCAGCCTGCGAGCCGGGTTGAAGCTTTCTTT. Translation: CASSQPASRVEAFF.

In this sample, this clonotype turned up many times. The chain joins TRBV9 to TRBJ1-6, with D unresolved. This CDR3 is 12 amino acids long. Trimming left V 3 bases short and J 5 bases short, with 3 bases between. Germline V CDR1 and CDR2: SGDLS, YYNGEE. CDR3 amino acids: CASSADNSPLHF. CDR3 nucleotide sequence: TGTGCCAGCAGCGCCGATAATTCACCCCTCCACTTT.

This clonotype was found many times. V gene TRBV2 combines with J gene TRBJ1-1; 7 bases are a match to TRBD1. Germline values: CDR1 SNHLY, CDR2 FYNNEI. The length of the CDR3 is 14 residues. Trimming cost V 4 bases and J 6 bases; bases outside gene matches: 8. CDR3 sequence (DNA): TGTGCCAGCAGTGGGGACAGAAAGGCACCTGAAGCTTTCTTT. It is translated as CASSGDRKAPEAFF.

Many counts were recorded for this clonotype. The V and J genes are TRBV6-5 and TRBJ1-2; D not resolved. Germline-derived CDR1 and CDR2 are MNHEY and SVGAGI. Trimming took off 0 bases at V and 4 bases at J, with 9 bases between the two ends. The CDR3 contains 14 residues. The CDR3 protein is CASSYSKASYGYTF. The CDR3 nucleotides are TGTGCCAGCAGTTACTCTAAGGCGAGCTATGGCTACACCTTC.

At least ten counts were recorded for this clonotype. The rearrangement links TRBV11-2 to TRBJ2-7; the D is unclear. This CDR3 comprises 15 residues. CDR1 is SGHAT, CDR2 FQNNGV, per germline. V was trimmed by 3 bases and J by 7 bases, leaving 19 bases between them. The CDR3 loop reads CASSLGRASVGEQYF. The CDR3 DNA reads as TGTGCCAGCAGCTTGGGCCGGGCCTCAGTGGGGGAGCAGTACTTC.

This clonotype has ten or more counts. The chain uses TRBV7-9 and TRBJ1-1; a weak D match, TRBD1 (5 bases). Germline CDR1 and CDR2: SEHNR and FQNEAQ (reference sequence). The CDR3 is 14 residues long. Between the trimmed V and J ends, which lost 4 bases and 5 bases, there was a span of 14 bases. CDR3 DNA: TGTGCCAGCAGCTCCGCAACGACAGTGACTGAAGCTTTCTTT. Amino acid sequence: CASSSATTVTEAFF.

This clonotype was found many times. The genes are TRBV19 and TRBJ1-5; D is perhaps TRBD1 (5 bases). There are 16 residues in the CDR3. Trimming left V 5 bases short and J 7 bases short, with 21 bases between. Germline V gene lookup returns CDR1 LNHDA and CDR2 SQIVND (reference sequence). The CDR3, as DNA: TGTGCCAGTAGTCCCCGGGGCAGGTCCCCAACACAGCCCCAGCATTTT. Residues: CASSPRGRSPTQPQHF.